The following is a T cell receptor beta chain sequence with its context. This entry comes from a study of patients and donors after allogeneic stem cell transplantation. TCRdb passed the RT-PCR reads through MiXCR, listing each CDR3 protein once. The table includes about 76,000 distinct CDR3 sequences, about a quarter detected once. The CDR3 has 15 amino acids. Trimming removed 2 bases at V and 4 bases at J, with 14 bases between. Germline V gene data show CDR1 as SGDLS and CDR2 as YYNGEE. This rearrangement joins TRBV9 to TRBJ2-3; the D gene could be TRBD1 or TRBD2 (6 bases each). This receptor was identified in a human donor who was either an allogeneic HSCT recipient or a stem cell or donor lymphocyte infusion donor (not recorded which). It is not recorded whose cells these are; they may come from a transplant donor. The sample consisted of blood, either unsorted or a sorted T cell fraction (not recorded which). The CDR3 loop reads CASSVRGVRADTQYF. CDR3 nucleotide sequence: TGTGCCAGCAGCGTGAGGGGGGTCCGGGCAGATACGCAGTATTTT. The full variable domain, in which reference TRBV9 and TRBJ2-3 provide the parts outside the CDR3, is DSGVTQTPKHLITATGQRVTLRCSPRSGDLSVYWYQQSLDQGLQFLIQYYNGEERAKGNILERFSAQQFPDLHSELNLSSLELGDSALYFCASSVRGVRADTQYFGPGTRLTVL.